A single sample is the source of the 7 T cell receptor beta chains below, sequenced in a study of control samples from healthy donors and cancer patients. The assay was immunoSEQ multiplex PCR, and TCRdb's table has in-frame clones only and misses some. Among just under 100,000 clones listed, 85% to 95% were seen once. Specimen: blood. Receptors originate from a man between 18 and 35 years old in good health.

V gene TRBV6-4 combines with J gene TRBJ1-2, with 12 bases identical to TRBD1. CDR3 size: 17 residues. Trimming took 2 bases from V and 6 from J; bases not matched to a gene: 10. From germline, CDR1 is MRHNA and CDR2 SNTAGT. DNA of the CDR3: TGTGCCAGCAGTGACGGGACCGGGACAGGGGGCGTCGATGGCTACACCTTC. It translates to CASSDGTGTGGVDGYTF.

The CDR3 spells CASSTPDRGNEQYF. As DNA, the CDR3 is TGTGCCAGCAGCACCCCGGACAGGGGCAACGAGCAGTACTTC. This rearrangement joins TRBV6-6 to TRBJ2-7; 9 bases align to TRBD1. The germline gives CDR1 MNHNY, CDR2 SVGAGI (reference sequence). The V gene end was trimmed by 6 bases and the J gene end by 5 bases; junction bases not matched to a gene: 8. The CDR3 totals 14 residues.

The rearrangement links TRBV5-1 to TRBJ2-7; possible D gene TRBD1, 5 bases. Germline V lookup: CDR1 SGHRS, CDR2 YFSETQ. V gave up 1 base and J gave up 3 bases, with 11 bases separating them. This CDR3 has 14 residues. The CDR3: CASSLYGQGYEQYF. The CDR3 coding sequence is TGCGCCAGCAGCTTGTACGGGCAGGGCTACGAGCAGTACTTC. Full variable domain (missing parts from reference TRBV5-1 and TRBJ2-7): KAGVTQTPRYLIKTRGQQVTLSCSPISGHRSVSWYQQTPGQGLQFLFEYFSETQRNKGNFPGRFSGRQFSNSRSEMNVSTLELGDSALYLCASSLYGQGYEQYFGPGTRLTVT.

This clone was recorded once. The V gene is TRBV6-6, the J gene TRBJ2-5; D gene unclear. Germline V CDR1 and CDR2: MNHNY, SVGAGI (reference sequence). The CDR3 runs 13 residues. V was pared by 5 bases and J by 5 bases, with 12 bases between. This CDR3 reads CASSPGSWETQYF. CDR3 coding DNA: TGTGCCAGCAGTCCCGGGTCCTGGGAGACCCAGTACTTC.

V gene TRBV6-6 combines with J gene TRBJ1-4, with D uncertain. V gave up 6 bases and J gave up 1 base, with 15 bases separating them. This CDR3 comprises 16 residues. Germline CDR1 is MNHNY and CDR2 is SVGAGI (reference sequence). The CDR3, as DNA: TGTGCCAGCAGACACACGAGGTTAGGAACTAATGAAAAACTGTTTTTT. Residues: CASRHTRLGTNEKLFF.

The genes are TRBV2 and TRBJ2-1; no definite D call. This CDR3 has 15 residues. Per the germline V gene, CDR1 is SNHLY and CDR2 is FYNNEI. Trimming took 2 bases from V and 8 from J, leaving 16 bases between them. The CDR3 bases are TGTGCCAGCAGTGAAAGGTTTACGGGTCGGGATGAGCAGTTCTTC. The encoded protein is CASSERFTGRDEQFF.

V is TRBV7-9 and J is TRBJ2-5; D uncertain. The CDR3 extends over 12 amino acids. The germline CDR1 and CDR2 sequences are SEHNR and FQNEAQ (reference sequence). V lost 2 bases and J lost 5, with 6 bases in between. In nucleotides, the CDR3 is TGTGCCAGCAGCTTAAACCTTGAGACCCAGTACTTC. This translates into CASSLNLETQYF. Combining the CDR3 with reference TRBV7-9 and TRBJ2-5 gives the whole variable domain DTGVSQNPRHKITKRGQNVTFRCDPISEHNRLYWYRQTLGQGPEFLTYFQNEAQLEKSRLLSDRFSAERPKGSFSTLEIQRTEQGDSAMYLCASSLNLETQYFGPGTRLLVL.